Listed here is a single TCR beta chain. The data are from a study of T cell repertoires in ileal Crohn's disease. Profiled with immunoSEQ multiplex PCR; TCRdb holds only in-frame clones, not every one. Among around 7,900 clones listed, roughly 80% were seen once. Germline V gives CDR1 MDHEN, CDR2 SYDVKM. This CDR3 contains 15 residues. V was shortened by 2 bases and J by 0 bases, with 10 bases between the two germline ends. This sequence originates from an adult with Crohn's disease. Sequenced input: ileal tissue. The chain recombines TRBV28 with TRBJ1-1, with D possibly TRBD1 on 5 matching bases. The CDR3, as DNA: TGTGCCAGCAGTTTACCGACAGCAATGAACACTGAAGCTTTCTTT. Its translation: CASSLPTAMNTEAFF.